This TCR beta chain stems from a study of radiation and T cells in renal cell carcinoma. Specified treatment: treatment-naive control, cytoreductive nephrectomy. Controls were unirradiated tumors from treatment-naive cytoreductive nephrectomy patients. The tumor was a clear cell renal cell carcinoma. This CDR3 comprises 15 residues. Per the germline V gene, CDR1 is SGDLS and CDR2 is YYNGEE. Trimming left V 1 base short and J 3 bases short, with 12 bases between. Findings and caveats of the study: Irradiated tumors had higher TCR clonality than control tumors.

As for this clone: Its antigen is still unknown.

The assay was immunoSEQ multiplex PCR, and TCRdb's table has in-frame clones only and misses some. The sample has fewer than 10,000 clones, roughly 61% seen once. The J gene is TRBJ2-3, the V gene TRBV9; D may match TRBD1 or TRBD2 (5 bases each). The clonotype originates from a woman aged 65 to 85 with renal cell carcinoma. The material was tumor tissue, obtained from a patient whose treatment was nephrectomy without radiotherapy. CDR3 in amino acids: CASSVRGRSTDTQYF. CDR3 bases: TGTGCCAGCAGCGTAAGGGGACGTAGTACAGATACGCAGTATTTT.